These 25 T cell receptor beta chains were sequenced from one sample in a study of T cell responses to AZD1222 COVID-19 vaccine. The protocol was immunoSEQ multiplex PCR, while the TCRdb copy is restricted to in-frame clones and leaves out a portion. Seen here are some 150,000 clones, around nine tenths observed once, and the top ten hold roughly 3.2%. Sample: peripheral blood, taken on day 0 of AZD1222 vaccination. The receptors derive from an adult in good health.

This chain uses TRBV10-1 with TRBJ2-3, with TRBD2 matching over 12 bases. This CDR3 region has 17 residues. CDR1 is WNHNN, CDR2 SYGVQD, per germline (reference sequence). The trim removed 3 bases at V and 0 bases at J, leaving 4 bases unmatched. The CDR3 here is CASSESGLAGSTDTQYF. CDR3 sequence (DNA): TGCGCCAGCAGTGAATCCGGACTAGCGGGGAGCACAGATACGCAGTATTTT.

V usage is TRBV11-3 and J usage is TRBJ2-1; TRBD2 matches at 12 bases. CDR1 SGHNT and CDR2 YENEEA come from the germline V gene. This CDR3 contains 15 residues. V lost 2 bases, J lost 7 bases, and 3 bases stayed unmatched. This CDR3 is CASSLRLAGDNEQFF. The CDR3 nucleotides are TGTGCCAGCAGCTTACGACTAGCGGGAGATAATGAGCAGTTCTTC.

The CDR3 region has the DNA TGTGCCAGCTCACCACTAGGACAGGGCGACTATGGCTACACCTTC. It codes for CASSPLGQGDYGYTF. The chain employs TRBV18 and TRBJ1-2; the match to TRBD1 covers 8 bases. Trimming removed 1 base from V and 3 bases from J; junction bases left unmatched: 4. CDR3 length: 15 amino acids. The germline V gene has CDR1 KGHSH and CDR2 LQKENI.

This chain uses TRBV3-1 (or the pseudogene TRBV3-2) with TRBJ1-1; 10 positions agree with TRBD1. The J segment lost 9 bases and the V segment lost 4 bases, leaving 2 bases of the junction unmatched. The CDR3 runs to 12 residues. The germline V gene encodes CDR1 LGHDT and CDR2 YNNKEL (reference sequence). CDR3 DNA: TGTGCCAGCAGCCCTGACAGGGGGCAAGCTTTCTTT. As protein: CASSPDRGQAFF.

This chain uses TRBV7-9 with TRBJ1-4; D ambiguous. Per the germline V gene, CDR1 is SEHNR and CDR2 is FQNEAQ (reference sequence). The ends were cut back, 6 bases at V and 1 base at J, with 15 bases in the middle. The CDR3 totals 16 residues. CDR3 DNA: TGTGCCAGCAGACCCAGAGACGCCGGAACTAATGAAAAACTGTTTTTT. It translates to CASRPRDAGTNEKLFF.

The CDR3, as DNA: TGTGCCAGCAGTTACCCAGCGGGATTTCAAGATACGCAGTATTTT. Amino acids: CASSYPAGFQDTQYF. The chain employs TRBV6-2 or TRBV6-3 and TRBJ2-3, with 7 nucleotides matching TRBD2. The CDR3 length is 15 residues. CDR1 MNHEY and CDR2 SVGEGT come from the germline V gene. The J segment lost 5 bases and the V segment lost 2 bases, leaving 7 bases of the junction unmatched.

The chain couples TRBV10-3 to TRBJ2-2; 9 bases are shared with TRBD2. Germline assignment: CDR1 ENHRY and CDR2 SYGVKD. Trimming at V came to 9 bases and at J to 1 base, leaving 3 bases not matched to a gene. The CDR3 sequence is 14 residues long. The DNA for the CDR3 is TGTGCCATTCGGACTAGCGAGAACACCGGGGAGCTGTTTTTT. Protein sequence: CAIRTSENTGELFF.

CDR3 coding DNA: TGCGCCAGCAGCCCCATCGCATCCGGGACGGCTAACTATGGCTACACCTTC. It is translated as CASSPIASGTANYGYTF. The chain links TRBV5-1 to TRBJ1-2; D perhaps matches TRBD1 (5 bases). This CDR3 region has 17 residues. Trimming removed 4 bases at V and 0 bases at J, with 19 bases between. The V gene's germline CDR1 is SGHRS and CDR2 YFSETQ. The full variable domain, its missing parts supplied by reference TRBV5-1 and TRBJ1-2, is KAGVTQTPRYLIKTRGQQVTLSCSPISGHRSVSWYQQTPGQGLQFLFEYFSETQRNKGNFPGRFSGRQFSNSRSEMNVSTLELGDSALYLCASSPIASGTANYGYTFGSGTRLTVV.

The chain joins TRBV11-3 to TRBJ1-3; no clear D gene. There are 15 residues in the CDR3. The ends were cut back, 0 bases at V and 1 base at J, with 7 bases in the middle. Germline values: CDR1 SGHNT, CDR2 YENEEA. The CDR3 reads CASSLDSGSGNTIYF. In nucleotides, the CDR3 is TGTGCCAGCAGCTTAGATAGCGGATCTGGAAACACCATATATTTT.

This chain joins TRBV7-3 and TRBJ1-6; D call uncertain. The CDR3 is 15 residues long. CDR1 and CDR2 from the germline V gene are SGHTA and FQGTGA. Trimming stripped 4 bases from V and 9 bases from J, with 16 bases between. Written as DNA, the CDR3 is TGTGCCAGCAGCTCCGAGGGCGGACTTTCTTCACCCCTCCACTTT. Translated: CASSSEGGLSSPLHF.

This chain connects TRBV10-3 to TRBJ2-7, with TRBD2 identical over 9 bases. Germline values: CDR1 ENHRY, CDR2 SYGVKD. The CDR3 length is 14 residues. Trimming took 4 bases from V and 6 from J; bases not matched to a gene: 7. The DNA of the CDR3 is TGTGCCATCAGTGGGGATAGCGGGAGCCGCGAGCAGTACTTC. Translating gives CAISGDSGSREQYF.

The V and J genes are TRBV28 and TRBJ2-5; possible D gene TRBD2, 5 bases. Trimming removed 3 bases from V and 0 bases from J, with 5 bases in between. Looked up from germline, CDR1 is MDHEN and CDR2 is SYDVKM. The CDR3 is 13 residues long. In DNA, the CDR3 is TGTGCCAGCAGTTTCGGGGACCAAGAGACCCAGTACTTC. The encoded protein is CASSFGDQETQYF.

The chain is built from TRBV16 and TRBJ2-1, with no clear D. V shed 4 bases and J shed 3 bases, with 19 bases lying between them. This CDR3 spans 17 amino acids. Germline V CDR1 and CDR2: KGHSY, FQNENV. The CDR3 DNA sequence: TGTGCCAGCAGCCCACACCGTGGGGTTCTCTACTACAATGAGCAGTTCTTC. Its protein is CASSPHRGVLYYNEQFF.

The CDR3 loop is CASSVIGDENTIYF. The CDR3 nucleotides are TGTGCCAGCAGCGTAATTGGGGACGAAAACACCATATATTTT. The chain combines TRBV9 with TRBJ1-3; perhaps TRBD1 as D (5 bases). Germline assignment: CDR1 SGDLS and CDR2 YYNGEE. V gave up 1 base and J gave up 6 bases, with 11 bases separating them. The CDR3 length is 14 residues.

The chain joins TRBV24-1 to TRBJ2-2, with 7 nucleotides matching TRBD1. Germline values: CDR1 KGHDR, CDR2 SFDVKD. This CDR3 has 17 amino acids. J was trimmed by 3 bases and V by 2 bases; bases with no gene match: 8. The CDR3 loop reads CATSDWGGQGDTGELFF. CDR3 nucleotide sequence: TGTGCCACCAGTGATTGGGGTGGCCAGGGGGACACCGGGGAGCTGTTTTTT.

V and J are TRBV6-1 and TRBJ2-7, with D uncertain. The CDR3 spans 12 residues. Germline V gene data show CDR1 as MNHNS and CDR2 as SASEGT. Deletions cut 2 bases from V and 3 bases from J, with 5 bases between. The CDR3 loop reads CASSEYNYEQYF. CDR3 DNA: TGTGCCAGCAGTGAATATAACTACGAGCAGTACTTC.

The rearrangement joins TRBV19 to TRBJ1-2; 7 bases agree with TRBD1. With 6 bases clipped from V and 0 bases from J, the junction kept 10 bases outside the gene matches. Germline V gene data show CDR1 as LNHDA and CDR2 as SQIVND (reference sequence). The CDR3 contains 16 residues. The CDR3 DNA sequence: TGTGCCAGTAGCGGGACCAGACAGGGAGCTAACTATGGCTACACCTTC. Amino acid sequence: CASSGTRQGANYGYTF. The whole variable domain, remainder taken from reference TRBV19 and TRBJ1-2, is DGGITQSPKYLFRKEGQNVTLSCEQNLNHDAMYWYRQDPGQGLRLIYYSQIVNDFQKGDIAEGYSVSREKKESFPLTVTSAQKNPTAFYLCASSGTRQGANYGYTFGSGTRLTVV.

CDR3 amino acids: CASSVGQGGTYEQYF. The CDR3 bases are TGTGCCAGCAGCGTAGGGCAGGGGGGAACCTACGAGCAGTACTTC. The genes are TRBV9 and TRBJ2-7; D is possibly TRBD1 (7 bases). This CDR3 spans 15 amino acids. V gave up 0 bases and J gave up 2 bases, with 12 bases separating them. Per the germline V gene, CDR1 is SGDLS and CDR2 is YYNGEE.

CDR3 residues: CASSERRLGANVLTF. The CDR3 DNA follows: TGTGCCAGTAGCGAGAGGCGGCTTGGGGCCAACGTCCTGACTTTC. The rearrangement links TRBV19 to TRBJ2-6; D gene uncertain. This CDR3 is 15 amino acids long. Germline V gene sequence: CDR1 LNHDA, CDR2 SQIVND (reference sequence). Trimming took off 6 bases at V and 3 bases at J, with 12 bases between the two ends.

This clone was seen a single time. V usage is TRBV5-4 and J usage is TRBJ2-5; 9 bases are a match to TRBD1. The trim removed 2 bases at V and 3 bases at J, leaving 8 bases unmatched. The CDR3 is 16 amino acids. In germline, CDR1 is SGHNT, CDR2 YYREEE (reference sequence). CDR3 sequence reads: CASSLMGDRAKETQYF. DNA for the CDR3: TGTGCCAGCAGCTTAATGGGGGACAGGGCTAAAGAGACCCAGTACTTC. Using reference TRBV5-4 and TRBJ2-5 for the parts outside the CDR3, the full variable domain is ETGVTQSPTHLIKTRGQQVTLRCSSQSGHNTVSWYQQALGQGPQFIFQYYREEENGRGNFPPRFSGLQFPNYSSELNVNALELDDSALYLCASSLMGDRAKETQYFGPGTRLLVL.

In its sample, this clone was seen a few times. This chain uses TRBV27 with TRBJ2-2; weak D call: TRBD1 (6 bases). Deletions cut 2 bases from V and 2 bases from J, with 15 bases between. Germline CDR1 MNHEY, CDR2 SMNVEV (reference sequence). This CDR3 is 17 amino acids long. CDR3 nucleotides: TGTGCCAGCAGTTTAAGGCCCCCGGGACAAAACACCGGGGAGCTGTTTTTT. It yields the protein CASSLRPPGQNTGELFF.

The chain combines TRBV5-1 with TRBJ1-6, with D unresolved. The CDR3 sequence is 15 residues long. The germline V gene has CDR1 SGHRS and CDR2 YFSETQ. V lost 0 bases and J lost 7, with 11 bases in between. The CDR3 sequence is CASSLATSGNSPLHF. The CDR3, as DNA: TGCGCCAGCAGCTTGGCAACTTCTGGGAATTCACCCCTCCACTTT.

This clone appeared once. The chain uses TRBV6-5 and TRBJ2-7; maybe TRBD1 (5 bases). The germline gives CDR1 MNHEY, CDR2 SVGAGI. This CDR3 comprises 14 residues. The V and J ends lost 6 bases and 7 bases respectively, with 19 bases between them. The CDR3 spells CASRVTAPAKEQYF. In nucleotides, the CDR3 is TGTGCCAGCAGGGTGACAGCCCCCGCGAAGGAGCAGTACTTC.

This clone was observed once. The rearrangement uses TRBV7-2 and TRBJ1-2, with a weak D call TRBD1 (6 bases). The CDR3 has 14 amino acids. Germline V gives CDR1 SGHTA, CDR2 FQGNSA. The germline V and J ends were trimmed by 6 bases and 2 bases, with 13 bases remaining between them. CDR3 amino acids: CASRSPDRNYGYTF. The CDR3 coding sequence is TGTGCCAGCAGGTCCCCGGACAGAAACTATGGCTACACCTTC.

The chain has TRBV18 and TRBJ2-1, with D hard to call. There are 15 residues in the CDR3. CDR1 KGHSH and CDR2 LQKENI come from the germline V gene. V was trimmed by 0 bases and J by 2 bases, leaving 8 bases between them. The CDR3 spells CASSPPVNAYNEQFF. CDR3 nucleotides: TGTGCCAGCTCACCACCGGTTAACGCCTACAATGAGCAGTTCTTC.